The 18 T cell receptor beta chains below all came from one sample that was sequenced in a study of regulatory T cells in long-lasting Graves disease. The authors built TCR beta libraries using iRepertoire HTBI primers and Arm-PCR of CDR3 regions. TCRdb passed the multiplex PCR reads through MiXCR, listing each CDR3 protein once. The sample includes 400,000 to 500,000 distinct CDR3 sequences, around 17% of them seen just once. Sample time point: newly diagnosed GD, antithyroid drugs for less than 3 months. PBMC RNA was the source of the TCR library. These data also formed part of another study, on T cells in Graves' hyperthyroidism and ophthalmopathy.

Sequences were derived from peripheral blood mononuclear cells (PBMCs), sampled at new diagnosis, from a patient treated with antithyroid drugs. These TCRs come from a woman aged 30 to 39 with Graves disease.

This clonotype was detected only a few times. The V call is TRBV24-1, the J call TRBJ2-2; possible D gene TRBD2, 5 bases. Germline CDR1 is KGHDR and CDR2 is SFDVKD. The CDR3 spans 16 residues. The germline V and J ends were trimmed by 3 bases and 6 bases, with 16 bases remaining between them. CDR3 bases: TGTGCCACCAGTGATGTACTTCGGGGTTCCGCCGGGGAGCTGTTTTTT. Translated: CATSDVLRGSAGELFF.

This clonotype was picked up many times. The J gene is TRBJ2-5, the V gene TRBV7-2; D might be TRBD2 (7 bases). The germline CDR1 and CDR2 sequences are SGHTA and FQGNSA. The length of the CDR3 is 14 residues. V was cut by 8 bases and J by 5 bases, with 18 bases left in between. The CDR3 protein is CASGRGLLGETQYF. CDR3 in DNA: TGTGCCAGCGGCAGGGGACTACTCGGGGAGACCCAGTACTTC.

There are many counts of this clonotype. This chain uses TRBV18 with TRBJ2-7; TRBD2 aligns across 7 bases. The germline V gene has CDR1 KGHSH and CDR2 LQKENI. The ends lost 4 bases at V and 6 bases at J; junction bases unmatched: 9. This CDR3 is built from 14 residues. CDR3 DNA sequence: TGTGCCAGCTCACAAGACTACCCGGGAGGCGAGCAGTACTTC. This codes for CASSQDYPGGEQYF.

The gene calls are TRBV6-4 and TRBJ1-2, with D tentatively TRBD1 (5 bases). The V end lost 2 bases, the J end lost 2 bases, and 21 bases lay between the germline ends. The CDR3 spans 18 residues. Germline V gives CDR1 MRHNA, CDR2 SNTAGT. CDR3 coding DNA: TGTGCCAGCAGTGACGGGGGGGAACAGCAGCAAGAAAACTATGGCTACACCTTC. This sequence encodes CASSDGGEQQQENYGYTF.

Note on this clonotype: The junction differs from germline at one of its ends, possibly a read error. The chain links TRBV11-2 to TRBJ2-2; D not resolved. Germline V gene data show CDR1 as SGHAT and CDR2 as FQNNGV. The CDR3 is 14 residues long. Here the CDR3 reads CTSSQHGAHRELFF. In DNA, the CDR3 is TGTACCAGCAGCCAACACGGAGCTCATCGGGAGCTGTTTTTT. Full variable domain (remainder filled in from reference TRBV11-2 and TRBJ2-2): EAGVAQSPRYKIIEKRQSVAFWCNPISGHATLYWYQQILGQGPKLLIQFQNNGVVDDSQLPKDRFSAERLKGVDSTLKIQPAKLEDSAVYLCTSSQHGAHRELFFGEGSRLTVL.

The chain recombines TRBV5-4 with TRBJ2-7, with 11 bases identical to TRBD2. Germline values: CDR1 SGHNT, CDR2 YYREEE (reference sequence). The CDR3 has 17 amino acids. The junction had 11 bases not matched to a gene; V was cut back by 3 bases and J by 3 bases. The chain's CDR3 is CASSSPSGTSGIYEQYF. The CDR3 coding sequence is TGTGCCAGCAGCTCTCCCTCCGGGACTAGCGGCATCTACGAGCAGTACTTC. Variable domain in full (rest from reference TRBV5-4 and TRBJ2-7): ETGVTQSPTHLIKTRGQQVTLRCSSQSGHNTVSWYQQALGQGPQFIFQYYREEENGRGNFPPRFSGLQFPNYSSELNVNALELDDSALYLCASSSPSGTSGIYEQYFGPGTRLTVT.

Many counts were recorded for this clonotype. V and J are TRBV30 and TRBJ2-5, with TRBD2 identical over 8 bases. This CDR3 has 14 amino acids. Unmatched junction bases numbered 15, after V lost 5 bases and J lost 10 bases. The germline V gene has CDR1 GTSNPN and CDR2 SVGIG (reference sequence). The CDR3: CAWAPGLREALQYF. CDR3 coding DNA: TGTGCCTGGGCACCCGGCTTGCGGGAGGCTCTCCAGTACTTC.

This clonotype was observed many times. The gene calls are TRBV5-1 and TRBJ2-2; 7 bases fit TRBD1. V lost 2 bases and J lost 0; bases outside the gene matches: 4. Germline V gene data show CDR1 as SGHRS and CDR2 as YFSETQ. CDR3 length equals 16 residues. The DNA of the CDR3 is TGCGCCAGCAGCTTTCCGGGACAGACGAACACCGGGGAGCTGTTTTTT. Residues: CASSFPGQTNTGELFF.

Turning to this clonotype: Since a much larger clone is just one base distant, this may be a read error. The rearrangement links TRBV6-1 to TRBJ2-3, with D uncertain. Germline V gene sequence: CDR1 MNHNS, CDR2 SASEGT. This CDR3 contains 15 residues. The CDR3 region has the DNA TGCGCCAGCAGTCTCTTAGGAACGAACACAGATACGCAGTATTTT. Its translation: CASSLLGTNTDTQYF.

In regard to this clonotype: This could be a read error, since a much larger clone is one nucleotide away. The chain combines TRBV28 with TRBJ1-2; D ambiguous. Looked up from germline, CDR1 is MDHEN and CDR2 is SYDVKM. CDR3 length equals 16 residues. Trimming left V 7 bases short and J 0 bases short, with 18 bases between. This CDR3 reads CASNPVGNVANYGYTF. The CDR3 DNA is TGTGCCAGCAACCCGGTAGGGAACGTGGCTAACTATGGCTACACCTTC.

This clonotype was seen repeatedly, ten times or more. The CDR3 reads CASSLESPGHWRETQYF. CDR3 DNA: TGTGCCAGCAGCTTAGAAAGTCCGGGCCATTGGAGGGAGACCCAGTACTTC. V gene TRBV7-2 combines with J gene TRBJ2-5; TRBD2 might be the D (5 bases). Trimming left V 1 base short and J 5 bases short, with 20 bases between. CDR1 is SGHTA and CDR2 is FQGNSA in the germline V gene. The CDR3 loop spans 17 amino acids.

This clonotype was recorded many times. The gene calls are TRBV28 and TRBJ2-2; 10 positions agree with TRBD2. Germline trimming cut 7 bases from V and 5 bases from J; bases unmatched to any gene: 16. The CDR3 totals 18 residues. Germline V gene data show CDR1 as MDHEN and CDR2 as SYDVKM. The CDR3 DNA follows: TGTGCCAGCACCTCTAGGGCTAGCGGGAGCGCGGGGACCGGGGAGCTGTTTTTT. Its protein product is CASTSRASGSAGTGELFF.

This clonotype came up many times. The chain joins TRBV7-8 to TRBJ2-1, with D perhaps matching TRBD2 (5 bases). Looked up from germline, CDR1 is SGHVS and CDR2 is FQNEAQ. The CDR3 extends over 16 amino acids. With 3 bases removed from V and 10 bases from J, the gap between germline ends came to 22 bases. The CDR3 region is CASSFPNEGVSREQFF. As DNA, the CDR3 is TGTGCCAGCAGCTTCCCTAACGAGGGCGTCAGTAGGGAGCAGTTCTTC.

This sequence joins TRBV14 and TRBJ2-1, with D perhaps TRBD2 (5 bases). This CDR3 is built from 15 residues. Germline lookup yields CDR1 SGHDN and CDR2 FVKESK. V lost 3 bases, J lost 7 bases, and 16 bases lay in between. The CDR3 here is CASSHGRGLGNEQFF. CDR3 nucleotides: TGTGCCAGCAGCCACGGACGAGGACTTGGGAATGAGCAGTTCTTC.

This clonotype was counted ten times or more. Its ends do not fully match the called genes, so a read error is possible. This rearrangement joins TRBV5-1 to TRBJ2-3, with D perhaps matching TRBD1 (6 bases). Germline-derived CDR1 and CDR2 are SGHRS and YFSETQ. CDR3 length equals 14 residues. The chain's CDR3 is CASSQGKEADTQYF. In DNA form, the CDR3 reads TGTGCCAGCAGCCAGGGGAAAGAGGCAGATACGCAGTATTTT.

This chain connects TRBV12-3 or TRBV12-4 to TRBJ2-4; D is unresolved. This CDR3 region has 14 residues. With 2 bases removed from V and 4 bases from J, the gap between germline ends came to 9 bases. The CDR3 protein is CASSLRAFKNIQYF. For the CDR3, the DNA is TGTGCCAGCAGTTTAAGAGCTTTTAAAAACATTCAGTACTTC.

This clonotype was observed at least ten times. This chain uses TRBV7-3 with TRBJ1-1; maybe TRBD1 (5 bases). CDR3 length equals 14 residues. The germline CDR1 and CDR2 sequences are SGHTA and FQGTGA. With 2 bases removed from V and 1 base from J, the gap between germline ends came to 8 bases. CDR3 sequence reads: CASSLGHQNTEAFF. The DNA of the CDR3 is TGTGCCAGCAGCTTAGGACACCAGAACACTGAAGCTTTCTTT.

This clonotype has only a few counts. This rearrangement joins TRBV24-1 to TRBJ2-7, with D tentatively TRBD2 (7 bases). Trimming left V 5 bases short and J 5 bases short, with 18 bases between. The CDR3 is made up of 15 amino acids. Germline V gene data show CDR1 as KGHDR and CDR2 as SFDVKD. CDR3: CATSVGGRLTHEQYF. Here the CDR3 DNA reads TGTGCCACCAGTGTGGGGGGGCGTCTCACCCACGAGCAGTACTTC.